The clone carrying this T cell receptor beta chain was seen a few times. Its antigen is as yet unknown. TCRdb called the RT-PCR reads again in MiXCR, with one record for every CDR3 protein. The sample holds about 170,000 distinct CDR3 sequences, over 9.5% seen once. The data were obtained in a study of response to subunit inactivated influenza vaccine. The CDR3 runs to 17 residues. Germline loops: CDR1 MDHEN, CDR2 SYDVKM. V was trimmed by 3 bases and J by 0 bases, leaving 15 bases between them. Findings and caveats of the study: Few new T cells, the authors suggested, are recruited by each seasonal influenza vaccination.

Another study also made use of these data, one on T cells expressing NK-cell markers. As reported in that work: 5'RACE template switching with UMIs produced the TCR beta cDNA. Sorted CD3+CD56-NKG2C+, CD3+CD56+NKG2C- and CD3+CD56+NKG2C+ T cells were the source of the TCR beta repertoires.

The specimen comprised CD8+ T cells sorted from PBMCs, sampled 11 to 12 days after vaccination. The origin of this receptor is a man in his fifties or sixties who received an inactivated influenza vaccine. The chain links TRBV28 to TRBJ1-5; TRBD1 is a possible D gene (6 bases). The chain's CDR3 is CASSFWTDDYSNQPQHF. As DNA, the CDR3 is TGTGCCAGCAGTTTTTGGACAGATGATTATAGCAATCAGCCCCAGCATTTT.